The rows below give T cell receptor beta chains drawn from one sample of a study of OX40 agonist ivuxolimab in advanced cancers. Data came from immunoSEQ multiplex PCR; TCRdb stores just in-frame clones and leaves some out. Among about 41,000 clones listed, roughly 90% were seen once. The sequencing used CD4+ or CD8+ T cells sorted from blood, collected in a trial of the OX40 agonist ivuxolimab. These receptors all stem from an adult with an advanced solid tumor such as melanoma, head and neck, liver or kidney cancer. Each CDR3 is given with its conserved first and last residue. The order of the fields is clone size, V gene, D gene, J gene, CDR3 DNA, CDR3 protein. The D gene is left open where the match is weak. The size field is filled for only some rows; it gives once, few, many or a size class.

abundance: .; v_gene: TRBV5-6; d_gene: TRBD1; j_gene: TRBJ1-4; CDR3nt: TGTGCCAGCAGCTTTCCTACAGGGGGCCTTAATGAAAAACTGTTTTTT; CDR3aa: CASSFPTGGLNEKLFF
abundance: .; v_gene: TRBV13; d_gene: .; j_gene: TRBJ1-5; CDR3nt: TGTGCCAGCAGTGAAACAGGCCGCAATCAGCCCCAGCATTTT; CDR3aa: CASSETGRNQPQHF
abundance: .; v_gene: TRBV2; d_gene: .; j_gene: TRBJ1-1; CDR3nt: TGTGCCAGCAGTACCGGACAGTTAATGAACACTGAAGCTTTCTTT; CDR3aa: CASSTGQLMNTEAFF
abundance: .; v_gene: TRBV4-1; d_gene: TRBD1; j_gene: TRBJ2-3; CDR3nt: TGCGCCAGCAGCAGGGGACAGGCTTCCACAGATACGCAGTATTTT; CDR3aa: CASSRGQASTDTQYF
abundance: .; v_gene: TRBV18; d_gene: TRBD1; j_gene: TRBJ1-4; CDR3nt: TGTGCCAGCTCACGCCGACAGGGGGTAGATGAAAAACTGTTTTTT; CDR3aa: CASSRRQGVDEKLFF
abundance: .; v_gene: TRBV11-2; d_gene: .; j_gene: TRBJ1-1; CDR3nt: TGTGCCAGCAGCTTAGGGCAGAACACTGAAGCTTTCTTT; CDR3aa: CASSLGQNTEAFF
abundance: .; v_gene: TRBV11-3; d_gene: TRBD1; j_gene: TRBJ1-1; CDR3nt: TGTGCCAGCAGCCAGGGACAGGGACTAGGCACTGAAGCTTTCTTT; CDR3aa: CASSQGQGLGTEAFF
abundance: few; v_gene: TRBV5-8; d_gene: TRBD1; j_gene: TRBJ2-7; CDR3nt: TGTGCCAGCAGCAGATGGACAGGGAGGTCGTCCTACGAGCAGTACTTC; CDR3aa: CASSRWTGRSSYEQYF
abundance: .; v_gene: TRBV30; d_gene: .; j_gene: TRBJ1-6; CDR3nt: TGTGCCTGGGCTACCTTCTCCTATAATTCACCCCTCCACTTT; CDR3aa: CAWATFSYNSPLHF
abundance: .; v_gene: TRBV6-5; d_gene: .; j_gene: TRBJ1-1; CDR3nt: TGTGCCAGCACCCGGGACTTGAACACCGAAGCTTTCTTT; CDR3aa: CASTRDLNTEAFF
abundance: .; v_gene: TRBV19; d_gene: .; j_gene: TRBJ1-2; CDR3nt: TGTGCCAGTAGTATAGACGCCGGGGGCACCACAAACTATGGCTACACCTTC; CDR3aa: CASSIDAGGTTNYGYTF
abundance: .; v_gene: TRBV4-2; d_gene: TRBD2; j_gene: TRBJ2-1; CDR3nt: TGTGCCAGCAGCCCGATACTAGCGGGGGGGCTAGGCTCCTACAATGAGCAGTTCTTC; CDR3aa: CASSPILAGGLGSYNEQFF
abundance: .; v_gene: TRBV29-1; d_gene: TRBD1; j_gene: TRBJ1-2; CDR3nt: TGCAGCGTTGACCGGACAGGGTCTAACTATGGCTACACCTTC; CDR3aa: CSVDRTGSNYGYTF
abundance: once; v_gene: TRBV6-1; d_gene: .; j_gene: TRBJ2-7; CDR3nt: TGTGCCAGCAGTGAGAGGGTGCAGTACTTC; CDR3aa: CASSERVQYF
abundance: .; v_gene: TRBV5-1; d_gene: .; j_gene: TRBJ2-5; CDR3nt: TGCGCCAGCAGCTCCGGAGGGCTATCCCAAGAGACCCAGTACTTC; CDR3aa: CASSSGGLSQETQYF
abundance: .; v_gene: TRBV4-2; d_gene: .; j_gene: TRBJ1-2; CDR3nt: TGTGCCAGCAGCCAAGGACTGATCAACTATGGCTACACCTTC; CDR3aa: CASSQGLINYGYTF
abundance: .; v_gene: TRBV5-1; d_gene: .; j_gene: TRBJ2-7; CDR3nt: TGCGCCAGCAGCGCGACCAACAGGGGAGGGGGTTACGAGCAGTACTTC; CDR3aa: CASSATNRGGGYEQYF
abundance: .; v_gene: TRBV5-8; d_gene: .; j_gene: TRBJ2-5; CDR3nt: TGTGCCAGCAGCTTTCGGGGGGCTTCAGAGACCCAGTACTTC; CDR3aa: CASSFRGASETQYF
abundance: .; v_gene: TRBV6-6; d_gene: .; j_gene: TRBJ1-2; CDR3nt: TGTGCCAGCAGTTCCGGGGGACTCTATGGCTACACCTTC; CDR3aa: CASSSGGLYGYTF
abundance: .; v_gene: TRBV19; d_gene: .; j_gene: TRBJ2-1; CDR3nt: TGTGCCAGTAGTATTGGTAGTAACAATGAGCAGTTCTTC; CDR3aa: CASSIGSNNEQFF
abundance: .; v_gene: TRBV6-5; d_gene: .; j_gene: TRBJ2-7; CDR3nt: TGTGCCAGCAAAAAAGGGATAACCTACGAGCAGTACTTC; CDR3aa: CASKKGITYEQYF
abundance: .; v_gene: TRBV9; d_gene: .; j_gene: TRBJ1-1; CDR3nt: TGTGCCAGCAGCGCCCTGGACAGCTACACTGAAGCTTTCTTT; CDR3aa: CASSALDSYTEAFF
abundance: .; v_gene: TRBV19; d_gene: TRBD1; j_gene: TRBJ1-2; CDR3nt: TGTGCCAGTAGTATCGATCACGGGGCAGGGGGCGTGTCGGATGGCTACACCTTC; CDR3aa: CASSIDHGAGGVSDGYTF
abundance: .; v_gene: TRBV7-2; d_gene: .; j_gene: TRBJ2-3; CDR3nt: TGTGCCAGCAGCTTAGTGACGGGTTTGGATACGCAGTATTTT; CDR3aa: CASSLVTGLDTQYF
abundance: .; v_gene: TRBV2; d_gene: .; j_gene: TRBJ2-1; CDR3nt: TGTGCCAGCGGGGCCCGCGGATTGGGTGAGCAGTTCTTC; CDR3aa: CASGARGLGEQFF
abundance: .; v_gene: TRBV9; d_gene: .; j_gene: TRBJ2-2; CDR3nt: TGTGCCAGCAGCGTAGGGACCACACTCACCGGGGAGCTGTTTTTT; CDR3aa: CASSVGTTLTGELFF
abundance: .; v_gene: TRBV2; d_gene: .; j_gene: TRBJ1-5; CDR3nt: TGTGCCAGCAGTGAGGGAGGGCTGGGCAATCAGCCCCAGCATTTT; CDR3aa: CASSEGGLGNQPQHF
abundance: .; v_gene: TRBV28; d_gene: .; j_gene: TRBJ1-2; CDR3nt: TGTGCCACCCAAATGGGCGCGACGTGGTATGGCTACACCTTC; CDR3aa: CATQMGATWYGYTF
abundance: .; v_gene: TRBV10-3; d_gene: .; j_gene: TRBJ2-1; CDR3nt: TGTGCCATCAGTGCTTCCTACAATGAGCAGTTCTTC; CDR3aa: CAISASYNEQFF
abundance: .; v_gene: TRBV19; d_gene: TRBD1; j_gene: TRBJ2-7; CDR3nt: TGTGCCAGTAGTAGGGGACAGGATAGGAGCGAGCAGTACTTC; CDR3aa: CASSRGQDRSEQYF
abundance: few; v_gene: TRBV7-8; d_gene: TRBD1; j_gene: TRBJ2-7; CDR3nt: TGTGCCAGCAGCATTGGACAGGGATACGAGCAGTACTTC; CDR3aa: CASSIGQGYEQYF
abundance: .; v_gene: TRBV10-3; d_gene: .; j_gene: TRBJ1-1; CDR3nt: TGTGCCATCAGTGAGTCGAACAGGGCGAACACTGAAGCTTTCTTT; CDR3aa: CAISESNRANTEAFF
abundance: .; v_gene: TRBV6-6; d_gene: .; j_gene: TRBJ1-1; CDR3nt: TGTGCCAGCAGTTACTTGAACCCCCCAAGTGAAGCTTTCTTT; CDR3aa: CASSYLNPPSEAFF
abundance: once; v_gene: TRBV9; d_gene: .; j_gene: TRBJ2-1; CDR3nt: TGTGCCAGCAGCCCCGGGCCGGGGGCCAACAATGAGCAGTTCTTC; CDR3aa: CASSPGPGANNEQFF
abundance: once; v_gene: TRBV29-1; d_gene: .; j_gene: TRBJ1-2; CDR3nt: TGCAGCGCTGAAGGTTCTAACTATGGCTACACCTTC; CDR3aa: CSAEGSNYGYTF
abundance: .; v_gene: TRBV30; d_gene: TRBD1; j_gene: TRBJ2-7; CDR3nt: TGTGCCTGGAGTGTACGAGGGTGGGGACAGGGAGAGATTACGGTGGGCGAGCAGTACTTC; CDR3aa: CAWSVRGWGQGEITVGEQYF
abundance: .; v_gene: TRBV7-2; d_gene: .; j_gene: TRBJ1-6; CDR3nt: TGTGCCAGCAGCTTATCTAATTCACCCCTCCACTTT; CDR3aa: CASSLSNSPLHF
abundance: .; v_gene: TRBV2; d_gene: .; j_gene: TRBJ1-1; CDR3nt: TGTGCCAGCAGTGCCTCGGGCGGGAGGGCTTTCTTT; CDR3aa: CASSASGGRAFF
abundance: .; v_gene: TRBV7-9; d_gene: .; j_gene: TRBJ1-1; CDR3nt: TGTGCCAGCAGCGGGGACTTCAACACTGAAGCTTTCTTT; CDR3aa: CASSGDFNTEAFF
abundance: once; v_gene: TRBV6-5; d_gene: TRBD1; j_gene: TRBJ1-1; CDR3nt: TGTGCCAGCAGGCCCCCGGGACAGCTTGAAGCTTTCTTT; CDR3aa: CASRPPGQLEAFF
abundance: .; v_gene: TRBV6-5; d_gene: .; j_gene: TRBJ2-4; CDR3nt: TGTGCCAGCAGGGCACTAGCCAAAAACATTCAGTACTTC; CDR3aa: CASRALAKNIQYF
abundance: .; v_gene: TRBV19; d_gene: .; j_gene: TRBJ2-5; CDR3nt: TGTGCCAGTAGTATCCTGAGAGAAGAGACCCAGTACTTC; CDR3aa: CASSILREETQYF
abundance: .; v_gene: TRBV5-4; d_gene: .; j_gene: TRBJ1-2; CDR3nt: TGTGCCAGCAGCTTGCAGACGGGGGAAGCTAACTATGGCTACACCTTC; CDR3aa: CASSLQTGEANYGYTF
abundance: .; v_gene: TRBV6-5; d_gene: .; j_gene: TRBJ1-2; CDR3nt: TGTGCCAGCAGTTACGGCAGAGGAGGCTACACCTTC; CDR3aa: CASSYGRGGYTF
abundance: .; v_gene: TRBV29-1; d_gene: .; j_gene: TRBJ1-2; CDR3nt: TGCAGCGTTGGAGAGATCTATGGCTACACCTTC; CDR3aa: CSVGEIYGYTF
abundance: .; v_gene: TRBV27; d_gene: .; j_gene: TRBJ2-7; CDR3nt: TGTGCCAGCGGGAGGTCAGCCAGCTCCTACGAGCAGTACTTC; CDR3aa: CASGRSASSYEQYF
abundance: .; v_gene: TRBV5-1; d_gene: TRBD1; j_gene: TRBJ2-1; CDR3nt: TGCGCCAGCAGCTTAAACTCCGGGACAGAACACAATGAGCAGTTCTTC; CDR3aa: CASSLNSGTEHNEQFF
abundance: .; v_gene: TRBV11-3; d_gene: .; j_gene: TRBJ2-3; CDR3nt: TGTGCCAGCAGCCGTACTGGCACAGATACGCAGTATTTT; CDR3aa: CASSRTGTDTQYF
abundance: .; v_gene: TRBV9; d_gene: .; j_gene: TRBJ2-3; CDR3nt: TGTGCCAGCGGTAACGGGGTTAATCAGGCAGATACGCAGTATTTT; CDR3aa: CASGNGVNQADTQYF
abundance: .; v_gene: TRBV11-2; d_gene: .; j_gene: TRBJ2-5; CDR3nt: TGTGCCAGCAGCCGCCTTACTACCGCTGGGGAGACCCAGTACTTC; CDR3aa: CASSRLTTAGETQYF
abundance: .; v_gene: TRBV6-5; d_gene: .; j_gene: TRBJ1-6; CDR3nt: TGTGCCAGCAGTTACTATGGCAGGGGAGGGTCACCCCTCCACTTT; CDR3aa: CASSYYGRGGSPLHF